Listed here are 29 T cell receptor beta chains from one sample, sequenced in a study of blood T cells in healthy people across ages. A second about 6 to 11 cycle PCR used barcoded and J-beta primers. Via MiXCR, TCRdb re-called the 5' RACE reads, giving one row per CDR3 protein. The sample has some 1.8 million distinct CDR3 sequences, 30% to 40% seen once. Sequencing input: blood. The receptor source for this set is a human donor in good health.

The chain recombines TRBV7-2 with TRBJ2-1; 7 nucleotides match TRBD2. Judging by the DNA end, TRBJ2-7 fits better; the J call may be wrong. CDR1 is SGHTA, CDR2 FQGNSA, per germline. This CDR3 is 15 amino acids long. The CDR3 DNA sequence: TGTGCCAGCAGCTTAGGGCTAGCGGTGATCTACGAGCAGTACTTC. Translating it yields CASSLGLAVIYEQYF.

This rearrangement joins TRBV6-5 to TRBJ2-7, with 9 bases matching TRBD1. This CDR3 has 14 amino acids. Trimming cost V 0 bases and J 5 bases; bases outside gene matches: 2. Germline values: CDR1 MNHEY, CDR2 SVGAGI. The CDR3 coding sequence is TGTGCCAGCAGTTACTCGGGACAGGGAAACGAGCAGTACTTC. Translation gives CASSYSGQGNEQYF.

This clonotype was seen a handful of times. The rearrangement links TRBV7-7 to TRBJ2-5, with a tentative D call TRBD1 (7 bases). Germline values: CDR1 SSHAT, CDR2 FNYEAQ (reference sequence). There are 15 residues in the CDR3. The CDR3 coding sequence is TGTGCTAGCGGAGAGACAGGGTTCGGGGGAGAGACCCAGTACTTC. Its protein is CASGETGFGGETQYF.

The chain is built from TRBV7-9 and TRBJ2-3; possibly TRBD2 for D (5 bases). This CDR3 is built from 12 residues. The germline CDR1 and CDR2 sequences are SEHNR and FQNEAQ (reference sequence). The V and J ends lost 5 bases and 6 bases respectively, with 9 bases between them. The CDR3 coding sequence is TGTGCCAGCAGCCGTTGGGAGGATACGCAGTATTTT. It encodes CASSRWEDTQYF.

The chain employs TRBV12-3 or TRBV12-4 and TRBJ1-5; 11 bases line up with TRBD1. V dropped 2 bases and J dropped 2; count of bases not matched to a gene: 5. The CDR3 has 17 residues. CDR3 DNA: TGTGCCAGCAGTTTATGGACAGGGGGCGCGGGCAATCAGCCCCAGCATTTT. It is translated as CASSLWTGGAGNQPQHF.

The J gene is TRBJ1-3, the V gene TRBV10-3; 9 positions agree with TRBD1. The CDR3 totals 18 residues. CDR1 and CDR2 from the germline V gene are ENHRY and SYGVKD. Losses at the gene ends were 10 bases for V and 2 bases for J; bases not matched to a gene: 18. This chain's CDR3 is CASSLGTGKSMTGNTIYF. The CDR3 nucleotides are TGTGCCAGCTCCCTCGGGACAGGGAAATCAATGACTGGAAACACCATATATTTT.

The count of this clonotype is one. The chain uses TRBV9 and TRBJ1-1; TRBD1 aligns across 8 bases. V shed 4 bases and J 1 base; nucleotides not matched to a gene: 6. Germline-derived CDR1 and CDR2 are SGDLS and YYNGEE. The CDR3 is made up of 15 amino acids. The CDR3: CASSNDRGGNTEAFF. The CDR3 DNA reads TGTGCCAGCAGCAATGACAGGGGAGGGAACACTGAAGCTTTCTTT. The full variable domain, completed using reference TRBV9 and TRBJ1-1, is DSGVTQTPKHLITATGQRVTLRCSPRSGDLSVYWYQQSLDQGLQFLIQYYNGEERAKGNILERFSAQQFPDLHSELNLSSLELGDSALYFCASSNDRGGNTEAFFGQGTRLTVV.

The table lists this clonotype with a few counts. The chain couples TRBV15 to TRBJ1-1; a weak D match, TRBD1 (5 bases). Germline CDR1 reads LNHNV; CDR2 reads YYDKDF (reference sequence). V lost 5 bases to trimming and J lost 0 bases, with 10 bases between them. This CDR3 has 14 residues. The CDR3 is CATSLDRMNTEAFF. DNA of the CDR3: TGTGCCACCAGCCTAGACAGAATGAACACTGAAGCTTTCTTT.

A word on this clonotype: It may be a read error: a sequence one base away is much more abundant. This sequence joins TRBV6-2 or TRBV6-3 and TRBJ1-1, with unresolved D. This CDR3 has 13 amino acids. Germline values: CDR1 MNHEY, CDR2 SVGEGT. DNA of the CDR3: TGTGCCAGCGGTTACACGATGAACACTGAAGCTTTCTTT. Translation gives CASGYTMNTEAFF.

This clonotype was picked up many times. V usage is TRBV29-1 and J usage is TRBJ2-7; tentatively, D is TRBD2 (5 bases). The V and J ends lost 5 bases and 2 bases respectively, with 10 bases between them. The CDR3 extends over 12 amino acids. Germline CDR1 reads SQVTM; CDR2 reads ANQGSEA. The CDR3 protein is CSVRNGAYEQYF. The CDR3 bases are TGCAGCGTTAGGAACGGGGCCTACGAGCAGTACTTC.

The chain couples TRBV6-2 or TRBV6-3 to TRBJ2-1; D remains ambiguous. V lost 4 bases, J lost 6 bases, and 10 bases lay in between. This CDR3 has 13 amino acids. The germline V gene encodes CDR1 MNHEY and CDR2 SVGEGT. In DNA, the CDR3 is TGTGCCAGCAGTTCACTACTCCCCAATGAGCAGTTCTTC. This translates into CASSSLLPNEQFF.

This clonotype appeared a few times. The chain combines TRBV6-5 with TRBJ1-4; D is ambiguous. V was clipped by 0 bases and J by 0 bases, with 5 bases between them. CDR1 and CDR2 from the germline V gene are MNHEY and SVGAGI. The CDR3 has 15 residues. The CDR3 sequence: CASSYSAATNEKLFF. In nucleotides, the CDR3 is TGTGCCAGCAGTTACTCAGCGGCAACTAATGAAAAACTGTTTTTT.

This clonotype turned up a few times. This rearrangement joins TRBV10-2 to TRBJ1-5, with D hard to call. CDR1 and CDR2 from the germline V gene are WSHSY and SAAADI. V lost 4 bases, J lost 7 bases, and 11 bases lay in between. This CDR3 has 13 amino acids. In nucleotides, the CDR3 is TGCGCCAGCAGTGGAGGGCTAGGACAGCCCCAGCATTTT. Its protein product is CASSGGLGQPQHF.

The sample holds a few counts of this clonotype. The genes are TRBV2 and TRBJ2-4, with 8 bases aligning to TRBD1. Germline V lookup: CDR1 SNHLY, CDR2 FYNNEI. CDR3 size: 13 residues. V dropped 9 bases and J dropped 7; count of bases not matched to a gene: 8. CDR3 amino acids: CASHRDRSNIQYF. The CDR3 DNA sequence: TGTGCCAGTCACCGGGACAGGTCGAACATTCAGTACTTC. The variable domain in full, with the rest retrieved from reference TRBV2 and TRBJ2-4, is EPEVTQTPSHQVTQMGQEVILRCVPISNHLYFYWYRQILGQKVEFLVSFYNNEISEKSEIFDDQFSVERPDGSNFTLKIRSTKLEDSAMYFCASHRDRSNIQYFGAGTRLSVL.

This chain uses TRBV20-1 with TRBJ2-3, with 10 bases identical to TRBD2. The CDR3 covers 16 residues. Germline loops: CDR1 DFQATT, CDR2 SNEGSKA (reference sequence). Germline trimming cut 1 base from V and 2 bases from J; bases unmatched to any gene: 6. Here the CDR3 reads CSARVASGGFTDTQYF. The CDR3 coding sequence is TGCAGTGCTAGAGTGGCTAGCGGGGGTTTCACAGATACGCAGTATTTT.

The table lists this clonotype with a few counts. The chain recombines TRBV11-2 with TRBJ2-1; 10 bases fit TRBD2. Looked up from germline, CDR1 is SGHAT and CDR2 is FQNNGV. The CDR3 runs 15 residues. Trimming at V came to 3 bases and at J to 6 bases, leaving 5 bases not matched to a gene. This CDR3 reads CASSFSSGGANEQFF. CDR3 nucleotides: TGTGCCAGCAGCTTTTCAAGCGGGGGGGCCAATGAGCAGTTCTTC.

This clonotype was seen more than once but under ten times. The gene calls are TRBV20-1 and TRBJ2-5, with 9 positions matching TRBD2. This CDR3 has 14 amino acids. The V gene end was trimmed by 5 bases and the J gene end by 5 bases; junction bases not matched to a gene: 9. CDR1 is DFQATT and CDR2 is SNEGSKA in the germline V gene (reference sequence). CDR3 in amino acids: CSAGSGGPWETQYF. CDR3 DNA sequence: TGCAGTGCTGGTAGCGGGGGCCCCTGGGAGACCCAGTACTTC.

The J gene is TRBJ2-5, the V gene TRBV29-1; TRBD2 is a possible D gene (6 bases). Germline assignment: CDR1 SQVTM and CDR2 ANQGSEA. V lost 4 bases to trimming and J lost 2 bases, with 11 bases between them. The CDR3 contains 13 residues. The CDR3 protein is CSVGGAGQETQYF. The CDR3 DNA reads TGCAGCGTTGGGGGCGCGGGGCAAGAGACCCAGTACTTC.

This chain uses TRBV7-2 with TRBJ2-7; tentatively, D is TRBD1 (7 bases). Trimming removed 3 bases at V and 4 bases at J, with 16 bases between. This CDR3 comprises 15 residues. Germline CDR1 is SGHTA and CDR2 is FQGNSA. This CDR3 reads CASSFQGVGGYEQYF. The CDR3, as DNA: TGTGCCAGCAGCTTCCAGGGGGTCGGGGGTTACGAGCAGTACTTC.

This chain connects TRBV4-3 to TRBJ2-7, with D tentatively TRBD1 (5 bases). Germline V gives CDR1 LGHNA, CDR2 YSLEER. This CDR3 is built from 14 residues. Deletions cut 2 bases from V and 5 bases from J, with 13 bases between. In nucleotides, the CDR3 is TGCGCCAGCAGCCAACGCACAGGAACCCACGAGCAGTACTTC. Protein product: CASSQRTGTHEQYF.

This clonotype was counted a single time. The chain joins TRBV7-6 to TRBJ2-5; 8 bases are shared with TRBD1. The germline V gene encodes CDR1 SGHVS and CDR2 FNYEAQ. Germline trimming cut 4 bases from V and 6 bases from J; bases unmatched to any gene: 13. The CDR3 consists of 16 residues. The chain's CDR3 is CASSSKQGAFGQTQYF. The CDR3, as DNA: TGTGCCAGCAGCTCGAAGCAGGGGGCGTTCGGTCAGACCCAGTACTTC.

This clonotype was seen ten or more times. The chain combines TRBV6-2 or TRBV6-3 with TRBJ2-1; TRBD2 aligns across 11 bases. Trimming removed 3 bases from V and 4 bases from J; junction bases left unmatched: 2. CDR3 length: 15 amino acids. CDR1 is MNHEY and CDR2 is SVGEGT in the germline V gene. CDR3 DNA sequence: TGTGCCAGCAGTTATAGCGGGGGGGGTTACAATGAGCAGTTCTTC. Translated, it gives CASSYSGGGYNEQFF.

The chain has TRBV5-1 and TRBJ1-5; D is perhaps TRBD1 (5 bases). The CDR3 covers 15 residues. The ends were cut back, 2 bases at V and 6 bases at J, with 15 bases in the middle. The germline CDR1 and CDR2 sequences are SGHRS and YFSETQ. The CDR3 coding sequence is TGCGCCAGCAGCTTTGACAGTTTGGTTGGTCAGCCCCAGCATTTT. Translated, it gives CASSFDSLVGQPQHF.

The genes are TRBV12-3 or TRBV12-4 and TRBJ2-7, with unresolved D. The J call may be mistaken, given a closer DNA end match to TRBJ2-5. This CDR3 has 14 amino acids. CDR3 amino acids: CASKTGRVGETQYF. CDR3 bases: TGTGCCAGCAAGACCGGCCGGGTGGGGGAGACCCAGTACTTC.

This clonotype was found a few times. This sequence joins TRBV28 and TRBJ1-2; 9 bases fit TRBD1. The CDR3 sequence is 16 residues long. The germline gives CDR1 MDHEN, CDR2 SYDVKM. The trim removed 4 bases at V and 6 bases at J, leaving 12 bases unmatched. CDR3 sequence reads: CASSSGTGRLGDGYTF. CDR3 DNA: TGTGCCAGCAGTTCGGGGACAGGGAGGTTAGGAGATGGCTACACCTTC.

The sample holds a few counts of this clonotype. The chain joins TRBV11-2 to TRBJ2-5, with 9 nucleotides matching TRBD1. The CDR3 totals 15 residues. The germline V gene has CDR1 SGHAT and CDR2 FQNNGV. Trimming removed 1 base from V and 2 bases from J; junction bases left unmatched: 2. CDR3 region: CASSLVQGAQETQYF. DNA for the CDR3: TGTGCCAGCAGCTTAGTACAGGGGGCACAAGAGACCCAGTACTTC.

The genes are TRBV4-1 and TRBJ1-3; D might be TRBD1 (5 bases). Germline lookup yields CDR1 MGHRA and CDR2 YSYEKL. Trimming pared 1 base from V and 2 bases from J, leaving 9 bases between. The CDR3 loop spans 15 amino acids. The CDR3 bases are TGCGCCAGCAGCCAAGGATGGGGGACTGGAAACACCATATATTTT. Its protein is CASSQGWGTGNTIYF.

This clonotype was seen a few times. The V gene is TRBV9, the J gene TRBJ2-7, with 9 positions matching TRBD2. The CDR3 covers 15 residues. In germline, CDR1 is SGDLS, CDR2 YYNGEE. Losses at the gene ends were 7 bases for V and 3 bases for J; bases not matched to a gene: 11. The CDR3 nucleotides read TGTGCCAGCTCCCCTCAAGCGGGGGGCATCTACGAGCAGTACTTC. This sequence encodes CASSPQAGGIYEQYF.

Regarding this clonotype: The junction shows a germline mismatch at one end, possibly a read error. The CDR3 DNA sequence: TGTGCTAGCAGCTTAGATGCCGTGGAGGAGACCCAGTACTTC. Protein product: CASSLDAVEETQYF. The rearrangement links TRBV7-7 to TRBJ2-5; D is unclear. The CDR3 sequence is 14 residues long. Looked up from germline, CDR1 is SSHAT and CDR2 is FNYEAQ (reference sequence). The full variable domain, with the rest looked up from reference TRBV7-7 and TRBJ2-5, is GAGVSQSPRYKVTKRGQDVTLRCDPISSHATLYWYQQALGQGPEFLTYFNYEAQPDKSGLPSDRFSAERPEGSISTLTIQRTEQRDSAMYRCASSLDAVEETQYFGPGTRLLVL.